This TCR beta chain was sequenced in a study of memory B cells and T cells in multiple sclerosis (dated by TCRdb to the late 2010s). In the study overall: The study compared the TCR beta repertoires of autoproliferating peripheral T cells with those of brain lesion-infiltrating T cells in multiple sclerosis patients. TCR sequencing included a couple of multiple sclerosis patients for whom either brain lesions at autopsy or brain-infiltrating cells from biopsy were available. Overall study outcomes, separate from this receptor: Clone-set sizes differed between compartments, which influenced counts of shared clonotypes and required normalization.

After stimulus-free culture of CFSE-labeled PBMCs, the autoproliferating (CFSEdim) and non-proliferating (CFSEhi) T cell fractions were sequenced separately. Altogether, 5x10^7 CFSE-labeled PBMCs were kept in culture for 7 days with no stimulus, after which the replicate wells were combined. PBMCs were labeled with around 0.5 uM CFSE and cultured without exogenous stimuli in serum-free AIM-V medium. PBMCs were obtained by Ficoll density gradient centrifugation and kept cryopreserved until use. Using a FACSAria III, live 7-AAD-negative cells were sorted, then washed with PBS and stored frozen at -80 degrees C as dry pellets. The germline V gene encodes CDR1 SGHDT and CDR2 YYEEEE. Reading from cysteine to phenylalanine, the CDR3 counts 14 amino acids. Only the CDR3 part of the read is kept: 42 bases, read in frame from the first base. Clipping removes 4 bases from V and 8 bases from J, with 11 as the unmatched junction base count.

Using the immunoSEQ Platform, TCRbeta CDR3 regions were amplified from extracted genomic DNA. The immunoSEQ assay combined multiplex PCR with high-throughput sequencing and a vendor bioinformatics pipeline. The original methods were these. Non-productive sequences and CDR3s shorter than 4 amino acids were removed, and clonotype frequencies were recalculated per sample. Shared clonotypes were identified in immunoSEQ Analyzer 2.0 as identical CDR3 amino acid, V gene and J gene sequences. To normalize repertoire overlap, the number of shared clonotypes was divided by the product of the two clone-set sizes and multiplied by 1000 to give arbitrary units. TCRdb re-hosts the immuneACCESS table, in-frame sequences only. Its copies lack some clones; in the studies checked, an unresolved V gene accounts for under half of them, and the cause for the rest is not known. The V and J calls and clone size are taken from that table; D and trimming were inferred from the DNA. For this sample there are roughly 30,000 clones; roughly 82% appear just once. 2.7% of the sample is in the top ten clones.

This clone was recorded once. The target of this receptor is not known. Qualities for individual bases were not recorded, and no much larger clone is one base off. The chain uses TRBV5-6 and TRBJ1-2, with 7 junctional bases fitting TRBD1. Specimen: PBMCs from blood kept in culture. The sequence was obtained from a human donor with multiple sclerosis. This receptor carries the CDR3 CASSVLEGAVGYTF. The DNA reads TGTGCCAGCAGCGTTCTAGAGGGGGCGGTAGGCTACACCTTC.